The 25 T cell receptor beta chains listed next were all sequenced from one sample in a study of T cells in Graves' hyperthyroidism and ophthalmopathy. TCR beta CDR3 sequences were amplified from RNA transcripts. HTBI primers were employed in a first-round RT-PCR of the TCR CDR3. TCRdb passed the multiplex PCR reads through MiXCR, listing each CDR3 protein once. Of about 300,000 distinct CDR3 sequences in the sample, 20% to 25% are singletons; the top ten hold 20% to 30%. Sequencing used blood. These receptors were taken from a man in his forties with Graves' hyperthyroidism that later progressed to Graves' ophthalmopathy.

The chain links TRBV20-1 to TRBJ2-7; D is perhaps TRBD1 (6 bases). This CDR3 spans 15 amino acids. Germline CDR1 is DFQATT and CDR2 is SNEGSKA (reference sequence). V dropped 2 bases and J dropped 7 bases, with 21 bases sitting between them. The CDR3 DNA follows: TGCAGTGCTAGACGTCCGCAGGTGCCTCAGGGGGAGCAGTACTTC. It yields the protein CSARRPQVPQGEQYF.

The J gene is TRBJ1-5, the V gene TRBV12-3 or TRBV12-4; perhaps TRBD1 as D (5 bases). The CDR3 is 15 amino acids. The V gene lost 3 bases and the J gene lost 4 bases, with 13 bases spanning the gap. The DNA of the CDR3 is TGTGCCAGCAGTTTGAGTTTCGGGGGAAATCAGCCCCAGCATTTT. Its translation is CASSLSFGGNQPQHF.

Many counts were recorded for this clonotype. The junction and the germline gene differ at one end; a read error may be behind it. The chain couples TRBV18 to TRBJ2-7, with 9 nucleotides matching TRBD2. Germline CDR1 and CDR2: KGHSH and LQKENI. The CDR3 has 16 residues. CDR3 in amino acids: CAGSRGGAGGNYEQYF. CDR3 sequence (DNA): TGTGCCGGCTCACGGGGCGGAGCGGGAGGAAACTACGAGCAGTACTTC.

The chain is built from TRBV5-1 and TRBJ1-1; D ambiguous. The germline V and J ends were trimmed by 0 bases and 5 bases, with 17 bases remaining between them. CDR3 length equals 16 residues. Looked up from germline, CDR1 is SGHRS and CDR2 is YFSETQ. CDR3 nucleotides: TGCGCCAGCAGCTTGGGCGGAGCTGCCGGCCGGACTGAAGCTTTCTTT. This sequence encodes CASSLGGAAGRTEAFF.

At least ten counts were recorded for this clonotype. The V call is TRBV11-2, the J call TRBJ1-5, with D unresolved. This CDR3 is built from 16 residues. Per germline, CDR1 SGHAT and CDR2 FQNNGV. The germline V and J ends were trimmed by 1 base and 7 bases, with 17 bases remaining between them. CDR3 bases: TGTGCCAGCAGCTTAGGATTCAAAAGGCCCAGGCAGCCCCAGCATTTT. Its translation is CASSLGFKRPRQPQHF. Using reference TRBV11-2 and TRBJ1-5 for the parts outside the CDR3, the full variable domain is EAGVAQSPRYKIIEKRQSVAFWCNPISGHATLYWYQQILGQGPKLLIQFQNNGVVDDSQLPKDRFSAERLKGVDSTLKIQPAKLEDSAVYLCASSLGFKRPRQPQHFGDGTRLSIL.

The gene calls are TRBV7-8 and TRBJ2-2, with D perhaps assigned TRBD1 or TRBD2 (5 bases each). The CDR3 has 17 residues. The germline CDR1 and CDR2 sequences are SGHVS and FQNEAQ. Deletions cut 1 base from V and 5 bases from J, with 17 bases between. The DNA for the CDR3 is TGTGCCAGCAGCTTAGGAACCGGGATAAGGGGAACCGGGGAGCTGTTTTTT. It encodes CASSLGTGIRGTGELFF.

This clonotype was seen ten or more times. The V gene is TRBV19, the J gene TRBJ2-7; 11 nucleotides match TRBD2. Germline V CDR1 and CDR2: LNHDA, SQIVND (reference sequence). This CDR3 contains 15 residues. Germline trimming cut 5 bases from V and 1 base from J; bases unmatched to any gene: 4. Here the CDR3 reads CASSSRLAGSYEQYF. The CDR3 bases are TGTGCCAGTAGTTCTCGACTAGCGGGGTCCTACGAGCAGTACTTC.

CDR3 sequence (DNA): TGCAGCGGAAGGGAGACCCAGTACTTC. This sequence encodes CSGRETQYF. V gene TRBV29-1 combines with J gene TRBJ2-5; D unresolved. Germline CDR1 SQVTM, CDR2 ANQGSEA. CDR3 length equals 9 residues. V was cut by 7 bases and J by 5 bases, with 5 bases left in between.

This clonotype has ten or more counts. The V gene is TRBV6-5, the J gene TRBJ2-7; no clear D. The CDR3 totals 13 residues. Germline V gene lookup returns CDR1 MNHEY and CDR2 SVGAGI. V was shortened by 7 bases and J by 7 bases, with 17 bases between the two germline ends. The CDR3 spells CASKSPSYGEQYF. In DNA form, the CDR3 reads TGTGCCAGCAAGAGCCCGAGTTATGGTGAGCAGTACTTC.

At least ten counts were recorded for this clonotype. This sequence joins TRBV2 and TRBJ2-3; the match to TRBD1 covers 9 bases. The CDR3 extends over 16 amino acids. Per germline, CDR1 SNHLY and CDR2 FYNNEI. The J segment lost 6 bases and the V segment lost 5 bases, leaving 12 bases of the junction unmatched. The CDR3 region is CASSQAPQGAVDTQYF. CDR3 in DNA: TGTGCCAGCAGTCAGGCGCCACAGGGGGCGGTCGATACGCAGTATTTT.

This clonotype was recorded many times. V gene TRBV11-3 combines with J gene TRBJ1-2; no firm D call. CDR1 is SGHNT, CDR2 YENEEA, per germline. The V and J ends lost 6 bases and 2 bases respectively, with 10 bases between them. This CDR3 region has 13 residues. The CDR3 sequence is CASSPDVNYGYTF. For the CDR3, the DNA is TGTGCCAGCAGTCCCGACGTGAACTATGGCTACACCTTC.

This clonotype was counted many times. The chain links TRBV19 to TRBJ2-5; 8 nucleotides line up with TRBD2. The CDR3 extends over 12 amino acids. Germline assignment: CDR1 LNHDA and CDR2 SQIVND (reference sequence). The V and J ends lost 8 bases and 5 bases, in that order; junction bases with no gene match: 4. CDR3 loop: CASSGGLETQYF. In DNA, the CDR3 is TGTGCCAGTTCGGGGGGGTTGGAGACCCAGTACTTC.

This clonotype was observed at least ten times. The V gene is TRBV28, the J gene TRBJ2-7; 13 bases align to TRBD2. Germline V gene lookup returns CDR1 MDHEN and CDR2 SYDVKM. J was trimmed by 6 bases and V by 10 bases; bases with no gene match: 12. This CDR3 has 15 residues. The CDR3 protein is CATIPKLAGGGEQYF. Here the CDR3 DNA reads TGTGCCACCATCCCGAAACTAGCGGGAGGGGGCGAGCAGTACTTC.

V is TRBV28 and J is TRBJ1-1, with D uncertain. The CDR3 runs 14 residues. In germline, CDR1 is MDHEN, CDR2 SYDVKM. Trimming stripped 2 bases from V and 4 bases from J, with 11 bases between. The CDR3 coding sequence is TGTGCCAGCAGTTTAGCGGGCCGAAGCACTGAAGCTTTCTTT. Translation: CASSLAGRSTEAFF.

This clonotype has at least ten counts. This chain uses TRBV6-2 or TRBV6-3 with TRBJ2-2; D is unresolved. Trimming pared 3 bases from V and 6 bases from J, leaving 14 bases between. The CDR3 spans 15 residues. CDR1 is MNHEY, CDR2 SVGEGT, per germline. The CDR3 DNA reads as TGTGCCAGCAGTTATGATGGGGTTGTCTCCGGGGAGCTGTTTTTT. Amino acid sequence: CASSYDGVVSGELFF.

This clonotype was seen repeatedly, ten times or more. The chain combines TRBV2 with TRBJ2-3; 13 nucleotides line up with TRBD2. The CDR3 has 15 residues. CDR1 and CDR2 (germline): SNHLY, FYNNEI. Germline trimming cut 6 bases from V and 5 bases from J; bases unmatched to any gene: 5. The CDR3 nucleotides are TGTGCCAGCAGCCCACTAGCGGGAGGGGGAGATACGCAGTATTTT. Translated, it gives CASSPLAGGGDTQYF.

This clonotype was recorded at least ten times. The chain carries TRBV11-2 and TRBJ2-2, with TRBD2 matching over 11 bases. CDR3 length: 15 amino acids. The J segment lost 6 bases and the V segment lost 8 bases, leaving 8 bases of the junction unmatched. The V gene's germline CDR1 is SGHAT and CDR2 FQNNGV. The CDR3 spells CASGKGLAVPGELFF. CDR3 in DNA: TGTGCCAGCGGAAAGGGACTAGCGGTTCCCGGGGAGCTGTTTTTT.

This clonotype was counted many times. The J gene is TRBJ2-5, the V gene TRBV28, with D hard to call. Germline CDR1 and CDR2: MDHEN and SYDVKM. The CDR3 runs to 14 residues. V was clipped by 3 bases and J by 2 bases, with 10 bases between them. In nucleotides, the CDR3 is TGTGCCAGCAGTTTGTCGGGCAGACAAGAGACCCAGTACTTC. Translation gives CASSLSGRQETQYF.

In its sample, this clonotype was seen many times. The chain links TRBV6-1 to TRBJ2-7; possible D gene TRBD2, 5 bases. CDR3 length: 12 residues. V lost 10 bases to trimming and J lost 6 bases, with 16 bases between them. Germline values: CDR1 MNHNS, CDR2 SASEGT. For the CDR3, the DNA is TGTGCCAAGAGGCGGGTGACTTGCGAGCAGTACTTC. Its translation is CAKRRVTCEQYF.

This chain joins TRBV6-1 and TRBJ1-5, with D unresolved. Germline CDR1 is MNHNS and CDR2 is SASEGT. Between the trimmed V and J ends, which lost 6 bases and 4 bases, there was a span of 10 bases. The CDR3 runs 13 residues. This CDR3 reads CASRQARNQPQHF. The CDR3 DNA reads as TGTGCCAGCAGGCAGGCCAGAAATCAGCCCCAGCATTTT.

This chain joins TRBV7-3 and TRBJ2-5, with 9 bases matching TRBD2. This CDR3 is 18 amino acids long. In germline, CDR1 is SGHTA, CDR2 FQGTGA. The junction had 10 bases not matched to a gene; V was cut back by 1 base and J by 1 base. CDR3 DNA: TGTGCCAGCAGCTTAAATCGTCGTATGCGGGGGGGCCAAGAGACCCAGTACTTC. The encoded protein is CASSLNRRMRGGQETQYF.

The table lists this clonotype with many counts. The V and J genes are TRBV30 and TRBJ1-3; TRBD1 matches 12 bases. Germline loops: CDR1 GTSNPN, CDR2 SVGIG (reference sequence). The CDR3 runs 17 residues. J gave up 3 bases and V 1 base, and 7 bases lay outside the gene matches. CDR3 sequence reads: CAWSAGTGGLGGNTIYF. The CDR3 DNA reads TGTGCCTGGAGTGCCGGGACAGGGGGCTTGGGTGGAAACACCATATATTTT.

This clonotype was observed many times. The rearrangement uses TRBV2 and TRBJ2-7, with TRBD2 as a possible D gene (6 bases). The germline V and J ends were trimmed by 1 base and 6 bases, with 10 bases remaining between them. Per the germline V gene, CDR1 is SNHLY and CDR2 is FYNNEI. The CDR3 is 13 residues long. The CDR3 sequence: CASSEVVGGEQYF. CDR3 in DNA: TGTGCCAGCAGTGAAGTAGTCGGGGGCGAGCAGTACTTC.

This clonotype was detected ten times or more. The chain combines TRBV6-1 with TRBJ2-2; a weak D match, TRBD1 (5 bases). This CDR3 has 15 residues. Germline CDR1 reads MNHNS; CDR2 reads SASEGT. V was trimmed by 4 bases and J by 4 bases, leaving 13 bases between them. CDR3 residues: CASSAGRAGTGELFF. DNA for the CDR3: TGTGCCAGCAGTGCGGGCAGGGCCGGCACCGGGGAGCTGTTTTTT.

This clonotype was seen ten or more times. The CDR3 region is CSARSLGTSGTQETQYF. CDR3 bases: TGCAGTGCTAGAAGCTTGGGGACTAGCGGAACCCAAGAGACCCAGTACTTC. The rearrangement joins TRBV20-1 to TRBJ2-5, with 11 bases lining up with TRBD2. Germline CDR1 DFQATT, CDR2 SNEGSKA (reference sequence). This CDR3 region has 17 residues. The V gene end was trimmed by 2 bases and the J gene end by 1 base; junction bases not matched to a gene: 9.